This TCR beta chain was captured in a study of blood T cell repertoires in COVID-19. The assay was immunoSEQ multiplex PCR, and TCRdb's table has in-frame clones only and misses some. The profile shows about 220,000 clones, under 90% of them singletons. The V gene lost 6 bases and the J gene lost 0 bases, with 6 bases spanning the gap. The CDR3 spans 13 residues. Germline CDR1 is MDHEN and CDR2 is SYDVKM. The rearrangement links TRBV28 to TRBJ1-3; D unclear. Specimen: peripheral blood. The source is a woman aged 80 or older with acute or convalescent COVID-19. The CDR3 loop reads CASRPSSGNTIYF. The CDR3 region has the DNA TGTGCCAGCAGGCCCAGCTCTGGAAACACCATATATTTT.